The 5 T cell receptor beta chains given below trace back to one sample, sequenced in a study of blood T cell repertoires in COVID-19 (TCRdb year 2020). Library preparation employed the immunoSEQ multiplex PCR assay. TCRdb stores this immuneACCESS table with in-frame sequences only. Part of the clones is absent; in the studies checked, under half of the shortfall reflects unresolved V genes, and no reason is known for the rest. A total of more than 300,000 clones appear in this sample, roughly 90% of them only once. The ten largest clones represent around 3.9% of the sample. Sequencing was performed on PBMCs or T cells enriched from blood (not recorded which). All receptors derive from a woman in her thirties who had been exposed to COVID-19.

V gene TRBV7-9 combines with J gene TRBJ2-3, with 7 positions matching TRBD2. Per germline, CDR1 SEHNR and CDR2 FQNEAQ (reference sequence). Trimming at V came to 5 bases and at J to 8 bases, leaving 13 bases not matched to a gene. CDR3 length equals 15 residues. The CDR3 loop is CASSPRDYIQITQYF. The DNA for the CDR3 is TGTGCCAGCAGCCCCCGGGACTACATTCAGATTACGCAGTATTTT.

The chain has TRBV9 and TRBJ2-2, with TRBD2 matching over 7 bases. The CDR3 length is 15 residues. After removal of 0 bases from V and 2 bases from J, the junction contained 1 base not matched to a gene. CDR1 SGDLS and CDR2 YYNGEE come from the germline V gene. The CDR3 reads CASSVGTSNTGELFF. The CDR3 DNA follows: TGTGCCAGCAGCGTAGGGACTAGTAACACCGGGGAGCTGTTTTTT.

The gene calls are TRBV6-1 and TRBJ2-5; possible D gene TRBD2, 5 bases. CDR1 and CDR2 from the germline V gene are MNHNS and SASEGT. The CDR3 has 13 amino acids. The V end lost 3 bases, the J end lost 6 bases, and 11 bases lay between the germline ends. The CDR3 region is CASSDRGLKTQYF. As DNA, the CDR3 is TGTGCCAGCAGTGATCGGGGTCTGAAGACCCAGTACTTC.

Turning to this clone: The same CDR3 is also encoded by other DNA sequences in this sample. The rearrangement links TRBV6-1 to TRBJ1-5; unclear D gene. V lost 1 base and J lost 4, with 8 bases in between. Germline V gives CDR1 MNHNS, CDR2 SASEGT. The CDR3 consists of 14 residues. In DNA, the CDR3 is TGTGCCAGCAGTGAAGGAGGCCTAAATCAGCCCCAGCATTTT. Translated: CASSEGGLNQPQHF.

This sequence joins TRBV30 and TRBJ1-1; a possible D gene is TRBD1 (5 bases). This CDR3 is built from 16 residues. Trimming removed 4 bases at V and 0 bases at J, with 18 bases between. CDR1 and CDR2 (germline): GTSNPN, SVGIG (reference sequence). The CDR3 DNA reads TGTGCCTGGACCAAGGCCTGGGGGGGAATGAACACTGAAGCTTTCTTT. Translating gives CAWTKAWGGMNTEAFF.